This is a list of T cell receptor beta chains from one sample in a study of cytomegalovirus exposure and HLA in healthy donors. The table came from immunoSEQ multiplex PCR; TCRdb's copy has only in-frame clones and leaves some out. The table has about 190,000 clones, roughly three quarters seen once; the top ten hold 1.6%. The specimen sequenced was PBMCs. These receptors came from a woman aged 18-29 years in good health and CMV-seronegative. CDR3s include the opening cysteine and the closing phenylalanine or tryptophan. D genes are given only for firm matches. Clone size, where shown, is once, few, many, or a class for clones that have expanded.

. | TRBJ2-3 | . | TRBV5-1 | TGCGCCAGCGTCGCGAGGAGTCGCGCAGATACGCAGTATTTT | CASVARSRADTQYF
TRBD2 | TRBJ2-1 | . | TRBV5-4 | TGTGCCAGCAGCTTGGGAGCGGGAGTGAAGAATGAGCAGTTCTTC | CASSLGAGVKNEQFF
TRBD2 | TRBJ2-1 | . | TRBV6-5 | TGTGCCAGCAGTTACTCGATAGCGGGAGTCCGTGAGCAGTTCTTC | CASSYSIAGVREQFF
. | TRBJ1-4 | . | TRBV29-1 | TGCAGCGTGGGGGGAGAAAAACTGTTTTTT | CSVGGEKLFF
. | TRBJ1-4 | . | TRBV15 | TGTGCCACCAGCAGAAGGACAGCAACTAATGAAAAACTGTTTTTT | CATSRRTATNEKLFF
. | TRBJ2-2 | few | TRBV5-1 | TGCGCCAGCAGCGGGACATTGAACACCGGGGAGCTGTTTTTT | CASSGTLNTGELFF
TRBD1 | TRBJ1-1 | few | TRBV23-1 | TGCGCCAGCAGTCAATCGGGTAGACAGGGAATTACTGAAGCTTTCTTT | CASSQSGRQGITEAFF
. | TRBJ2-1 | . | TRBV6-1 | TGTGCCAGCAGTGAAAACCCGGCTCCGGGAGTTGAGCAGTTCTTC | CASSENPAPGVEQFF
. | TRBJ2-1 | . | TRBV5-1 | TGCGCCAGCAGCTTCTCGAATGAGCAGTTCTTC | CASSFSNEQFF
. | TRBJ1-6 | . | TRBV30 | TGTGCCTGGAGTCCGGGGAGCTCCTATAATTCACCCCTCCACTTT | CAWSPGSSYNSPLHF
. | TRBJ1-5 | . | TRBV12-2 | TGTGCAAGTCGCTACCGGGACAGGGAAAGCAATCAGCCCCAGCATTTT | CASRYRDRESNQPQHF
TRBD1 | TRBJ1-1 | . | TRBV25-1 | TGTGCCAGCGGGGACAGGGTGAACACTGAAGCTTTCTTT | CASGDRVNTEAFF
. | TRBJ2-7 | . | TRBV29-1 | TGCAGCGCCGCCGGGGGCTCCTACGAGCAGTACTTC | CSAAGGSYEQYF
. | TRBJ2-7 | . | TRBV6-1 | TGTGCCAGCAGTGAATGGGCTTCCTACGAGCAGTACTTC | CASSEWASYEQYF
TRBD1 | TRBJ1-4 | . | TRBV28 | TGTGCCAGCAGTTCAACAGGGGGCTTGCAGGAAAAACTGTTTTTT | CASSSTGGLQEKLFF